These T cell receptor beta chains were read from a single sample in a study of chemoradiotherapy in HPV16-positive cancers. Libraries were prepared by immunoSEQ multiplex PCR; TCRdb keeps only in-frame clonotypes and omits some of them. In the table there are about 33,000 clones, about 86% of which are singletons. Sequences were derived from blood, sampled from a patient who underwent chemoradiotherapy. The receptors were sampled from a human donor with HPV-associated anogenital cancer. Each CDR3 is given without its conserved first and last residue.

j_gene: TRBJ2-7
v_gene: TRBV27
CDR3aa: ASSSGTFYEQY

j_gene: TRBJ1-2
v_gene: TRBV7-9
CDR3aa: ASSLSGQGNYGYT

j_gene: TRBJ1-2
v_gene: TRBV6-4
CDR3aa: ASSDLERLGGGYT

j_gene: TRBJ1-6
v_gene: TRBV7-9
CDR3aa: ASSSTASSPLH

j_gene: TRBJ1-3
v_gene: TRBV18
CDR3aa: ASSPTTGAGNTIY

j_gene: TRBJ1-1
v_gene: TRBV5-8
CDR3aa: ASSLGFQGASEAF

j_gene: TRBJ1-6
v_gene: TRBV29-1
CDR3aa: SARDRENSPLH

j_gene: TRBJ1-1
v_gene: TRBV5-4
CDR3aa: ASSSDTEAF

j_gene: TRBJ1-3
v_gene: TRBV6-6
CDR3aa: ASSYRASSGNTIY

j_gene: TRBJ1-6
v_gene: TRBV5-8
CDR3aa: ASSFVGAPNSPLH

j_gene: TRBJ2-6
v_gene: TRBV29-1
CDR3aa: SVEERWANVLT

j_gene: TRBJ1-4
v_gene: TRBV14
CDR3aa: ASSQFREKLF

j_gene: TRBJ1-2
v_gene: TRBV18
CDR3aa: ASSRSSGNLYGYT

j_gene: TRBJ1-5
v_gene: TRBV4-1
CDR3aa: ASSFGTGDNQPQH

j_gene: TRBJ1-2
v_gene: TRBV6-5
CDR3aa: ATGQGRGGYT

j_gene: TRBJ2-7
v_gene: TRBV5-1
CDR3aa: ASSLRAAESYEQY

j_gene: TRBJ2-2
v_gene: TRBV4-3
CDR3aa: ASSQDRWTGGNTGELF

j_gene: TRBJ2-1
v_gene: TRBV7-3
CDR3aa: ASSRAGGSYNEQF

j_gene: TRBJ1-3
v_gene: TRBV7-9
CDR3aa: ALTGQTGNTIY

j_gene: TRBJ2-7
v_gene: TRBV19
CDR3aa: ASSTEDREQY

j_gene: TRBJ1-1
v_gene: TRBV9
CDR3aa: ASSGGSYTEAF

j_gene: TRBJ1-1
v_gene: TRBV2
CDR3aa: ASSVPPFRQVAEAF

j_gene: TRBJ2-5
v_gene: TRBV7-2
CDR3aa: ASSLGTGQETQY

j_gene: TRBJ1-5
v_gene: TRBV19
CDR3aa: ASSTLQGQPQH

j_gene: TRBJ2-4
v_gene: TRBV2
CDR3aa: ASMGEVIQY

j_gene: TRBJ1-5
v_gene: TRBV2
CDR3aa: ASRSAPNQPQH

j_gene: TRBJ1-1
v_gene: TRBV6-1
CDR3aa: ASSALTNTEAF

j_gene: TRBJ2-4
v_gene: TRBV2
CDR3aa: ASSGPSGETVAKNIQY

j_gene: TRBJ2-3
v_gene: TRBV6-5
CDR3aa: ASSYSASRLGTQY

j_gene: TRBJ1-2
v_gene: TRBV7-2
CDR3aa: ASSLDTGFLYGYT

j_gene: TRBJ1-5
v_gene: TRBV2
CDR3aa: ASSWWSNQPQH

j_gene: TRBJ2-7
v_gene: TRBV5-1
CDR3aa: ASSLGGDHLSYEQY

j_gene: TRBJ2-3
v_gene: TRBV2
CDR3aa: ASRKKLASTDTQY

j_gene: TRBJ1-2
v_gene: TRBV28
CDR3aa: ASSSFFGYT

j_gene: TRBJ1-1
v_gene: TRBV5-1
CDR3aa: ASSLTGMVNTEAF

j_gene: TRBJ2-1
v_gene: TRBV7-9
CDR3aa: ASSISSGGVGNEQF

j_gene: TRBJ2-7
v_gene: TRBV29-1
CDR3aa: SVGDGYEQY

j_gene: TRBJ2-5
v_gene: TRBV18
CDR3aa: ASSPKNTFLNVETQY

j_gene: TRBJ2-7
v_gene: TRBV12-5
CDR3aa: ASGETSTGASYEQY

j_gene: TRBJ1-1
v_gene: TRBV28
CDR3aa: ASSGTREEYTEAF

j_gene: TRBJ1-1
v_gene: TRBV14
CDR3aa: ASSPLFRNTEAF

j_gene: TRBJ1-2
v_gene: TRBV11-2
CDR3aa: ASSLSRRSGYGYT

j_gene: TRBJ1-5
v_gene: TRBV18
CDR3aa: ASSPDGAQPQH

j_gene: TRBJ2-7
v_gene: TRBV4-2
CDR3aa: ASSQEGRISYEQY

j_gene: TRBJ2-3
v_gene: TRBV13
CDR3aa: ASSLASIPTDTQY

j_gene: TRBJ1-1
v_gene: TRBV11-2
CDR3aa: ASSSVTGGTEAF

j_gene: TRBJ2-3
v_gene: TRBV7-9
CDR3aa: ASSLSVQGAGDTQY

j_gene: TRBJ2-5
v_gene: TRBV7-2
CDR3aa: ASSLGSRGGETQY

j_gene: TRBJ1-6
v_gene: TRBV4-3
CDR3aa: ASSQEDANVYNSPLH

j_gene: TRBJ2-2
v_gene: TRBV27
CDR3aa: ASSLYLQGDGGELF

j_gene: TRBJ2-3
v_gene: TRBV14
CDR3aa: ASSRVDTQY